This TCR beta chain was sequenced in a study of blood T cell repertoires in COVID-19. Study background: The study drew acute and convalescent COVID-19 samples from the United States, Italy and Spain. PBMCs, B-cell-depleted T cells, or T cells were the source of the cDNA or gDNA that made up the material.

Looked up from germline, CDR1 is SEHNR and CDR2 is FQNEAQ (reference sequence). There are 14 residues in the CDR3. V was cut by 1 base and J by 3 bases, with 10 bases left in between. In the source study's methods: Reference gene primer amplification in the assay estimated nucleated cell counts. The data were produced by immunoSEQ multiplex PCR, yet TCRdb's version contains in-frame clones alone and is incomplete. That table furnishes V, J and clone size, whereas the DNA furnished D and trimming. The data show some 250,000 clones, roughly 84% seen once. The sample taken for sequencing was peripheral blood. The origin of this receptor is a man between 60 and 75 years old with acute or convalescent COVID-19. V gene TRBV7-9 combines with J gene TRBJ2-7; D is possibly TRBD2 (6 bases). CDR3 sequence: CASSLDGSSYEQYF. As DNA, the CDR3 is TGTGCCAGCAGCTTAGACGGGAGTAGCTACGAGCAGTACTTC.